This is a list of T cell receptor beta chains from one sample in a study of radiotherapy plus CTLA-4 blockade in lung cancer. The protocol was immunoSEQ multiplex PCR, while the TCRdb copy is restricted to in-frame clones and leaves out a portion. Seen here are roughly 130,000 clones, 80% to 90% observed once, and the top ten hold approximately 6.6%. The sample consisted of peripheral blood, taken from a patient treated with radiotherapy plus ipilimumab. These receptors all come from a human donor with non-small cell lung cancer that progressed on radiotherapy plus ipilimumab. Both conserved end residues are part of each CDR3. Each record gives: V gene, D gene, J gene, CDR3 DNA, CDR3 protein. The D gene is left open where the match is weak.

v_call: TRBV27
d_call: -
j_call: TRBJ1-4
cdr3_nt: TGTGCCAGCAGTCCCACGAGGCGTTATGAAAAACTGTTTTTT
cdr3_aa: CASSPTRRYEKLFF

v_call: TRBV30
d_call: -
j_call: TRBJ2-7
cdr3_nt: TGTGCCTGGAGTTCGCGACAGGCCTACGAGCAGTACTTC
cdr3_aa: CAWSSRQAYEQYF

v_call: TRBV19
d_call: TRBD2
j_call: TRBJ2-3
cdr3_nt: TGTGCCAGTAGTATTCGGGGGGACACAGATACGCAGTATTTT
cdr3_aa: CASSIRGDTDTQYF

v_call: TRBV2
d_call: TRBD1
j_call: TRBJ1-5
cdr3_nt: TGTGCCAGCACCCAGACAGGGGATAGCAATCAGCCCCAGCATTTT
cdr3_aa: CASTQTGDSNQPQHF

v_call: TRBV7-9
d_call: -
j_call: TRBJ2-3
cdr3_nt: TGTGCCAGCAGCTTAGTTCGGCTAGCGAGCCCAGATACGCAGTATTTT
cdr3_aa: CASSLVRLASPDTQYF

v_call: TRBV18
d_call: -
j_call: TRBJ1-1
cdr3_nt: TGTGCCAGCTCACCGGGGTGGAACACTGAAGCTTTCTTT
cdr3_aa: CASSPGWNTEAFF

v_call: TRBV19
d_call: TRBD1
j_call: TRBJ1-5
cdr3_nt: TGTGCCAGTAGTATCAAACAGGGGTTCGACAATCAGCCCCAGCATTTT
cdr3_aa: CASSIKQGFDNQPQHF

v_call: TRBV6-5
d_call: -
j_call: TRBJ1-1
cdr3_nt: TGTGCCAGCAGGGGCCGTGACGGGCGGTTGACTGAAGCTTTCTTT
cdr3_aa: CASRGRDGRLTEAFF

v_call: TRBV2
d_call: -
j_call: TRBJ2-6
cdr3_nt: TGTGCCAGCAGTGGGGCGGCAGGGGCCAACGTCCTGACTTTC
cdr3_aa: CASSGAAGANVLTF

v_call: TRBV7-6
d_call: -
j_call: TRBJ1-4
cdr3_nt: TGTGCCAGCAGCTTAGGAAGTACGGGGGTAACTACTGAAAAACTGTTTTTT
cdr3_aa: CASSLGSTGVTTEKLFF

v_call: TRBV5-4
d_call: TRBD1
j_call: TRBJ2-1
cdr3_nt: TGTGCCAGCAGCTCCGGACAGGGGTTGTGGAATGAGCAGTTCTTC
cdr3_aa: CASSSGQGLWNEQFF

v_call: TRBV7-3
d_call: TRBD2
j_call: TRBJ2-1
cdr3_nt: TGTGCCAGCAGCTTGGGGGGGACCTTGGTTAATGAGCAGTTCTTC
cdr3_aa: CASSLGGTLVNEQFF

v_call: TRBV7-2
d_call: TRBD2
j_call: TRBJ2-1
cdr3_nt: TGTGCCAGCAGCTCCCCGGGACTAGCGGTTCCGGGTCGGCAGTTCTTC
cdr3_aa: CASSSPGLAVPGRQFF

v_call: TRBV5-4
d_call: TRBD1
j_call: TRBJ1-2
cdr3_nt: TGTGCCAGCAGCTTCACAGGGGGCTCTAACTATGGCTACACCTTC
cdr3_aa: CASSFTGGSNYGYTF